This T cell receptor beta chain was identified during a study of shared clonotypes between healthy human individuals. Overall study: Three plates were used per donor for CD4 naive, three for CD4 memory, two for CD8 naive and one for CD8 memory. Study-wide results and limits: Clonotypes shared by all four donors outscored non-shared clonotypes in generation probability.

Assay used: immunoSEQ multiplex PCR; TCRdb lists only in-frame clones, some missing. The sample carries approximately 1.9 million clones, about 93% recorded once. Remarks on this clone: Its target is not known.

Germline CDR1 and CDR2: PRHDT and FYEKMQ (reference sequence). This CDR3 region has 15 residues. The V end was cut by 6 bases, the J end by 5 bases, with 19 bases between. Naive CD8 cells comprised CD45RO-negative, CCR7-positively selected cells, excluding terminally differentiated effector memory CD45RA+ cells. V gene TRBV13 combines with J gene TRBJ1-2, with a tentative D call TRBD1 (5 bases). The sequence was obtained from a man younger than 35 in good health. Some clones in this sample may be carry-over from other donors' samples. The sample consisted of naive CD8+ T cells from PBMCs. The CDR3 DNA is TGTGCCAGCAGACTAGGACATGCAAATAGATATGGCTACACCTTC. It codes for CASRLGHANRYGYTF.